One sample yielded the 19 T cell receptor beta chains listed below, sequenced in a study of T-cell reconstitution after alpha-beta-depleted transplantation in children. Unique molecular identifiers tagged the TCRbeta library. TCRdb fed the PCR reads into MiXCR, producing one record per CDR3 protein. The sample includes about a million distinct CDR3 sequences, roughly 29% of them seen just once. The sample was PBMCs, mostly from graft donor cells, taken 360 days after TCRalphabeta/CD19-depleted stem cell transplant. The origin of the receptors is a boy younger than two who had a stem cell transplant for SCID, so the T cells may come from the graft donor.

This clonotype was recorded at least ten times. The CDR3 nucleotides are TGCGCCAGCAGCTTAGGGCCCAGCACAGATACGCAGTATTTT. This translates into CASSLGPSTDTQYF. V and J are TRBV5-1 and TRBJ2-3; the D is unclear. This CDR3 contains 14 residues. The V gene's germline CDR1 is SGHRS and CDR2 YFSETQ. V dropped 2 bases and J dropped 0 bases, with 7 bases sitting between them.

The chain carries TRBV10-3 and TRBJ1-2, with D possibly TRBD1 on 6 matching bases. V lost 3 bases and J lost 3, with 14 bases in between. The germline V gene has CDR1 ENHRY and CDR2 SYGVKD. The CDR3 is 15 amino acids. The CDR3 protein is CAISEPGGRDYGYTF. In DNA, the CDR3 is TGTGCCATCAGTGAACCTGGGGGGCGCGACTATGGCTACACCTTC.

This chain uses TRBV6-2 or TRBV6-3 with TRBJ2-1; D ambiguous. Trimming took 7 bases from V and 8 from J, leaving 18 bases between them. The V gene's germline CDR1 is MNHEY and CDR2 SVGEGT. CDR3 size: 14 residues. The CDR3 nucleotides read TGTGCCAGCACCTACTGGGAAACCCTCGATGAGCAGTTCTTC. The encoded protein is CASTYWETLDEQFF.

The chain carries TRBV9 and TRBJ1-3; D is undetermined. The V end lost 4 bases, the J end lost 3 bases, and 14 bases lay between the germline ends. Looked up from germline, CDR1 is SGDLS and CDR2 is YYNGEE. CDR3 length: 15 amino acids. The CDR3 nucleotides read TGTGCCAGCAGCCCCGACCCAGCGGGTGGAAACACCATATATTTT. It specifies CASSPDPAGGNTIYF. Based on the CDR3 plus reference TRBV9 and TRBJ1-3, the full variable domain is DSGVTQTPKHLITATGQRVTLRCSPRSGDLSVYWYQQSLDQGLQFLIQYYNGEERAKGNILERFSAQQFPDLHSELNLSSLELGDSALYFCASSPDPAGGNTIYFGEGSWLTVV.

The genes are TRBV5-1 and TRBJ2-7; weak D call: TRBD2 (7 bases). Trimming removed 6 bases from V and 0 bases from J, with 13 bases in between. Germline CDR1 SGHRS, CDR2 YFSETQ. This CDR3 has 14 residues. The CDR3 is CASTRGGTSYEQYF. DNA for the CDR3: TGCGCCAGCACGAGGGGGGGGACCTCCTACGAGCAGTACTTC.

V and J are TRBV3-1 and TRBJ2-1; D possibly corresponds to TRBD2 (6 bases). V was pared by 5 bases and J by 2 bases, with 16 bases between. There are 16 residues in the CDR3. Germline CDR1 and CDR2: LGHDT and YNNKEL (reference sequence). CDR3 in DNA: TGTGCCAGCAGCAAAAGGGGCCGACTAGCCTACAATGAGCAGTTCTTC. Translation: CASSKRGRLAYNEQFF.

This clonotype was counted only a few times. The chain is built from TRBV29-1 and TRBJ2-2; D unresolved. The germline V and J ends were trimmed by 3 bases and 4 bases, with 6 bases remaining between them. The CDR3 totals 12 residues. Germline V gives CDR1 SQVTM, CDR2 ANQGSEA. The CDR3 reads CSVESVTGELFF. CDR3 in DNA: TGCAGCGTTGAGTCTGTCACCGGGGAGCTGTTTTTT.

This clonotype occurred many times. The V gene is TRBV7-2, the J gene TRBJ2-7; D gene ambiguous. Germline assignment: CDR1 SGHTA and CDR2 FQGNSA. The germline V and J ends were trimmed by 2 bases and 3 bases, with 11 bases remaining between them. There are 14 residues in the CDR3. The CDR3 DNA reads TGTGCCAGCAGCTTATCCGATTCCTACTACGAGCAGTACTTC. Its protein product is CASSLSDSYYEQYF.

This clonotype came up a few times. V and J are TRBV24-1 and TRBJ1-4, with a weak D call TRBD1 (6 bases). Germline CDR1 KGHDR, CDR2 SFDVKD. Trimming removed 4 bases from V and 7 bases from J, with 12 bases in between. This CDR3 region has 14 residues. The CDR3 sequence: CATSDPRGGEKLFF. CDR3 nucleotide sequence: TGTGCCACCAGTGACCCCAGGGGTGGTGAAAAACTGTTTTTT.

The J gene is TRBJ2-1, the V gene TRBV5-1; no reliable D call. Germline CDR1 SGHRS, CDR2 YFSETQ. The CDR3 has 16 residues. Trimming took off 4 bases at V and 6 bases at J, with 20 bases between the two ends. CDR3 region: CASSTGDTPNGNEQFF. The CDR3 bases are TGCGCCAGCAGCACCGGAGACACGCCTAATGGCAATGAGCAGTTCTTC.

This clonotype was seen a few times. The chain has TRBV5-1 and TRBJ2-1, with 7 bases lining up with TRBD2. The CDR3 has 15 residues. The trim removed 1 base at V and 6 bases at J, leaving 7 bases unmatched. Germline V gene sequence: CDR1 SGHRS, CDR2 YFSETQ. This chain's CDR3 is CASSLLGGFANEQFF. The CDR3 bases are TGCGCCAGCAGCTTGTTGGGGGGGTTCGCCAATGAGCAGTTCTTC.

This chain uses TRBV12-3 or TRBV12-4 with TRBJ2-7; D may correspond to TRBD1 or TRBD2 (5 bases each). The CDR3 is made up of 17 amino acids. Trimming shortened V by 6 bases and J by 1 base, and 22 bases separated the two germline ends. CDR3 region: CASSQEGFAGRSYEQYF. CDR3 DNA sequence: TGTGCCAGCAGCCAAGAGGGGTTCGCGGGTCGGTCCTACGAGCAGTACTTC.

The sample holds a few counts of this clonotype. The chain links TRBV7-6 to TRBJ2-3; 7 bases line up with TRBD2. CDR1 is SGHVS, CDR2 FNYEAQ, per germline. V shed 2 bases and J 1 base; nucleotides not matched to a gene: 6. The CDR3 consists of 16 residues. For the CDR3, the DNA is TGTGCCAGCAGCTTACTTCCCAGCGGGGGCACAGATACGCAGTATTTT. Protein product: CASSLLPSGGTDTQYF.

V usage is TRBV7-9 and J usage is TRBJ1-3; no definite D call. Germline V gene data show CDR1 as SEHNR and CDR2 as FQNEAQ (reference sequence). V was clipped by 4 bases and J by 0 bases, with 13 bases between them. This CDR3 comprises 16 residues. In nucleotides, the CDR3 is TGTGCCAGCAGCTCACCGGCGGAGAGCTCTGGAAACACCATATATTTT. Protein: CASSSPAESSGNTIYF.

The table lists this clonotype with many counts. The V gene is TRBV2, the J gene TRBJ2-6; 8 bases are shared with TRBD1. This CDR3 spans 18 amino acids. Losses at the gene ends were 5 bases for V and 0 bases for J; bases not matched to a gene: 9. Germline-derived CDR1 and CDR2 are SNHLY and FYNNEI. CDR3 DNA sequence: TGTGCCAGCAGTTTGCATCAGGGGGCATCCTCTGGGGCCAACGTCCTGACTTTC. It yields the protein CASSLHQGASSGANVLTF.

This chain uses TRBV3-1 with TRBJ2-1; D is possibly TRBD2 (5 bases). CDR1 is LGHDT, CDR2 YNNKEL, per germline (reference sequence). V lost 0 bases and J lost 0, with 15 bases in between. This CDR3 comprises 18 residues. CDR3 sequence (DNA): TGTGCCAGCAGCCAAGAAGCCCCTAGCCGCAGCTCCTACAATGAGCAGTTCTTC. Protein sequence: CASSQEAPSRSSYNEQFF.

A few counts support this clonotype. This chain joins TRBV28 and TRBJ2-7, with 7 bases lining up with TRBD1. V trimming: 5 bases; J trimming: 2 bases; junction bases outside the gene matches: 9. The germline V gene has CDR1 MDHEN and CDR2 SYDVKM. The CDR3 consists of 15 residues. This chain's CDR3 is CASSPPGQETYEQYF. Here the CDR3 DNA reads TGTGCCAGCAGTCCACCCGGACAGGAAACCTACGAGCAGTACTTC.

The CDR3 region is CASTRTGSYEQYF. CDR3 sequence (DNA): TGTGCCAGCACCCGGACAGGGTCCTACGAGCAGTACTTC. The chain joins TRBV13 to TRBJ2-7, with TRBD1 matching over 8 bases. CDR3 size: 13 residues. Germline lookup yields CDR1 PRHDT and CDR2 FYEKMQ (reference sequence). J lost 1 base, V lost 7 bases, and 3 bases had no gene match.

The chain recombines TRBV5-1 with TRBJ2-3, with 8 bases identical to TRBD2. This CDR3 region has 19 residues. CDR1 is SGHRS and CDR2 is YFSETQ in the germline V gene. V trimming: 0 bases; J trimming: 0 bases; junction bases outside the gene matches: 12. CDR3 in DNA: TGCGCCAGCAGCTTGGTCCGGGGGGGCCCCTCCGATAGCACAGATACGCAGTATTTT. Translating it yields CASSLVRGGPSDSTDTQYF.